A single sample is the source of the 21 T cell receptor beta chains below, sequenced in a study of CD8 T cells in ankylosing spondylitis. MiXCR, run by TCRdb on the 5' RACE reads, gives a single entry per CDR3 protein. Of around 120,000 distinct CDR3 sequences detected, over 7% appear once; the ten largest clones hold roughly 3.3%. Sample: blood, either unsorted or a sorted T cell fraction (not recorded which). The receptors shown here come from a male donor with ankylosing spondylitis or in good health (not recorded which).

CDR3 sequence: CSANQRQTGVSYEQYF. The DNA of the CDR3 is TGCAGTGCTAACCAACGCCAGACAGGGGTTTCCTACGAGCAGTACTTC. The chain is built from TRBV20-1 and TRBJ2-7; 8 bases align to TRBD1. This CDR3 comprises 16 residues. CDR1 and CDR2 from the germline V gene are DFQATT and SNEGSKA (reference sequence). V shed 4 bases, J shed 1 base, and the junction held 12 bases outside the gene matches.

This clonotype was counted many times. The chain is built from TRBV5-1 and TRBJ2-7; D is unclear. CDR1 is SGHRS, CDR2 YFSETQ, per germline. Between the trimmed V and J ends, which lost 2 bases and 2 bases, there was a span of 8 bases. The CDR3 totals 13 residues. The CDR3 here is CASSFFSAYEQYF. CDR3 sequence (DNA): TGCGCCAGCAGCTTCTTCTCAGCCTACGAGCAGTACTTC.

The sample holds many counts of this clonotype. The gene calls are TRBV29-1 and TRBJ2-1; 9 bases match TRBD1. The J segment lost 3 bases and the V segment lost 3 bases, leaving 3 bases of the junction unmatched. The CDR3 spans 14 residues. CDR1 and CDR2 (germline): SQVTM, ANQGSEA. The CDR3 region is CSVERDRDYNEQFF. The CDR3 nucleotides read TGCAGCGTTGAGCGGGACAGGGACTACAATGAGCAGTTCTTC.

This clonotype has ten or more counts. This rearrangement joins TRBV20-1 to TRBJ2-1, with 11 nucleotides matching TRBD2. Germline lookup yields CDR1 DFQATT and CDR2 SNEGSKA (reference sequence). V shed 5 bases, J shed 7 bases, and the junction held 4 bases outside the gene matches. CDR3 size: 13 residues. CDR3 in amino acids: CSAWPSGRNEQFF. CDR3 nucleotide sequence: TGCAGTGCTTGGCCTAGCGGGAGGAATGAGCAGTTCTTC.

This clonotype was recorded many times. This chain uses TRBV12-3 or TRBV12-4 with TRBJ2-1; D gene uncertain. Trimming removed 1 base from V and 2 bases from J, with 9 bases in between. The CDR3 length is 15 residues. The CDR3 region is CASSLEWVTYNEQFF. CDR3 sequence (DNA): TGTGCCAGCAGTTTAGAGTGGGTAACCTACAATGAGCAGTTCTTC.

The chain employs TRBV7-3 and TRBJ1-3, with TRBD1 as a possible D gene (6 bases). Germline assignment: CDR1 SGHTA and CDR2 FQGTGA. V was pared by 2 bases and J by 0 bases, with 14 bases between. The CDR3 is 17 residues long. CDR3 DNA: TGTGCCAGCAGCTTATCCCGGACAGCCGACTCTGGAAACACCATATATTTT. Protein: CASSLSRTADSGNTIYF.

This clonotype showed up many times. V usage is TRBV6-2 or TRBV6-3 and J usage is TRBJ1-5; 7 positions match TRBD1. This CDR3 is built from 14 residues. V lost 5 bases, J lost 7 bases, and 8 bases stayed unmatched. Germline V CDR1 and CDR2: MNHEY, SVGEGT. The DNA for the CDR3 is TGTGCCAGCAGTGGACGACAGGGTAGACAGCCCCAGCATTTT. It yields the protein CASSGRQGRQPQHF.

This clonotype was seen many times. The V gene is TRBV7-2, the J gene TRBJ2-1; 8 bases are shared with TRBD1. CDR1 is SGHTA, CDR2 FQGNSA, per germline. There are 13 residues in the CDR3. The J segment lost 8 bases and the V segment lost 4 bases, leaving 4 bases of the junction unmatched. For the CDR3, the DNA is TGTGCCAGCAGCTCCGACAGGGGCGATGAGCAGTTCTTC. Translating it yields CASSSDRGDEQFF.

Ten or more counts support this clonotype. The chain recombines TRBV5-1 with TRBJ2-2; no reliable D call. CDR3 length equals 15 residues. Germline V gene sequence: CDR1 SGHRS, CDR2 YFSETQ. With 2 bases removed from V and 2 bases from J, the gap between germline ends came to 10 bases. The chain's CDR3 is CASSFGAGNTGELFF. The CDR3 DNA follows: TGCGCCAGCAGCTTCGGCGCAGGAAACACCGGGGAGCTGTTTTTT.

This clonotype came up many times. This rearrangement joins TRBV28 to TRBJ1-5; unclear D gene. V was trimmed by 8 bases and J by 4 bases, leaving 18 bases between them. CDR1 is MDHEN and CDR2 is SYDVKM in the germline V gene. This CDR3 comprises 15 residues. The CDR3 is CASRDGDRENQPQHF. In DNA form, the CDR3 reads TGTGCCAGCCGTGACGGTGACCGAGAGAATCAGCCCCAGCATTTT.

The chain is built from TRBV20-1 and TRBJ2-2; 7 bases align to TRBD1. The germline V gene encodes CDR1 DFQATT and CDR2 SNEGSKA (reference sequence). This CDR3 spans 16 amino acids. The junction had 13 bases not matched to a gene; V was cut back by 4 bases and J by 5 bases. The CDR3 DNA reads as TGCAGTGCTACTGATCTACAGGGGCGGTTTACCGGGGAGCTGTTTTTT. Amino acids: CSATDLQGRFTGELFF.

Ten or more counts support this clonotype. The V call is TRBV11-2, the J call TRBJ1-2; a weak D match, TRBD1 (5 bases). The CDR3 length is 15 residues. Germline CDR1 and CDR2: SGHAT and FQNNGV. V dropped 5 bases and J dropped 6 bases, with 19 bases sitting between them. The CDR3 loop is CASSNQQIRGDGYTF. As DNA, the CDR3 is TGTGCCAGCAGCAACCAACAGATTAGGGGAGATGGCTACACCTTC.

The V call is TRBV12-3 or TRBV12-4, the J call TRBJ1-1, with 11 bases matching TRBD1. The CDR3 totals 15 residues. Trimming cost V 5 bases and J 4 bases; bases outside gene matches: 6. The CDR3 protein is CASSRAGTGGTEAFF. The CDR3 DNA follows: TGTGCCAGCAGTCGTGCCGGGACAGGGGGCACTGAAGCTTTCTTT.

This clonotype has a handful of counts. The chain links TRBV27 to TRBJ2-7, with unresolved D. The CDR3 has 12 amino acids. Trimming left V 4 bases short and J 2 bases short, with 6 bases between. The germline V gene has CDR1 MNHEY and CDR2 SMNVEV (reference sequence). CDR3 sequence reads: CASSSAAYEQYF. The DNA for the CDR3 is TGTGCCAGCAGTTCCGCAGCCTACGAGCAGTACTTC.

This clonotype appeared many times. J is TRBJ2-7 and V is TRBV6-5; 12 nucleotides line up with TRBD2. Germline values: CDR1 MNHEY, CDR2 SVGAGI. This CDR3 comprises 14 residues. The junction had 6 bases not matched to a gene; V was cut back by 8 bases and J by 4 bases. The CDR3 DNA is TGTGCCAGCTTTACTAGCGGGAGGTTGTACGAGCAGTACTTC. It yields the protein CASFTSGRLYEQYF.

This CDR3 reads CSASRGQGVSYNEQFF. In DNA form, the CDR3 reads TGCAGTGCTAGCCGGGGACAGGGCGTCTCCTACAATGAGCAGTTCTTC. The J gene is TRBJ2-1, the V gene TRBV20-1; 9 bases agree with TRBD1. V was clipped by 3 bases and J by 0 bases; unmatched bases: 6. CDR3 length: 16 residues. Germline CDR1 is DFQATT and CDR2 is SNEGSKA (reference sequence).

The rearrangement joins TRBV20-1 to TRBJ2-1; D possibly corresponds to TRBD2 (5 bases). V gave up 1 base and J gave up 2 bases, with 18 bases separating them. There are 17 residues in the CDR3. CDR1 and CDR2 from the germline V gene are DFQATT and SNEGSKA (reference sequence). The CDR3 DNA reads TGCAGTGCTAGAGTATTCTCAGCGGAGGTAACCTACAATGAGCAGTTCTTC. It encodes CSARVFSAEVTYNEQFF.

The sample holds many counts of this clonotype. The chain joins TRBV7-3 to TRBJ2-5, with D possibly TRBD2 on 6 matching bases. The CDR3 runs 15 residues. V gave up 1 base and J gave up 4 bases, with 13 bases separating them. The V gene's germline CDR1 is SGHTA and CDR2 FQGTGA. CDR3 protein: CASSLSGGFIETQYF. In DNA, the CDR3 is TGTGCCAGCAGCTTAAGTGGAGGGTTCATAGAGACCCAGTACTTC.

At least ten counts were recorded for this clonotype. The junction departs from the called germline gene at one end, perhaps through a read error. The CDR3 DNA sequence: TGCAGTGCTAGCGGTGGCGGGCCTAGCACAGATCCGCAGTATTTT. Its protein is CSASGGGPSTDPQYF. The V gene is TRBV20-1, the J gene TRBJ2-3; D might be TRBD2 (5 bases). Per the germline V gene, CDR1 is DFQATT and CDR2 is SNEGSKA (reference sequence). This CDR3 is 15 amino acids long.

The chain couples TRBV20-1 to TRBJ2-7; the D gene is possibly TRBD1 (5 bases). This CDR3 comprises 14 residues. V lost 3 bases and J lost 2, with 14 bases in between. Germline V CDR1 and CDR2: DFQATT, SNEGSKA (reference sequence). DNA for the CDR3: TGCAGTGCTAGGGATCTAGGACAAACCTACGAGCAGTACTTC. This codes for CSARDLGQTYEQYF.

The chain has TRBV4-3 and TRBJ2-2; D call uncertain. V lost 0 bases to trimming and J lost 6 bases, with 11 bases between them. Germline V gene sequence: CDR1 LGHNA, CDR2 YSLEER. The CDR3 length is 15 residues. CDR3 protein: CASSQDVALPGELFF. The CDR3 DNA reads as TGCGCCAGCAGCCAAGATGTGGCTTTACCCGGGGAGCTGTTTTTT.